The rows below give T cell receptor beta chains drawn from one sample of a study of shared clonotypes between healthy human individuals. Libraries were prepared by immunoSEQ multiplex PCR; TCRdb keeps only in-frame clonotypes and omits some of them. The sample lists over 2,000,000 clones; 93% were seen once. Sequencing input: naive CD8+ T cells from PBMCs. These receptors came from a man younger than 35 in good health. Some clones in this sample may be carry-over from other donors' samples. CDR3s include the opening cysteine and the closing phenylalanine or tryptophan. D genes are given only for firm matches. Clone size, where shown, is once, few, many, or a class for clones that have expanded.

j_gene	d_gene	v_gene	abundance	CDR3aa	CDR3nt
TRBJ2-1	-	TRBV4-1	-	CASSLRHSAHNEQFF	TGCGCCAGCAGCCTCCGGCATAGCGCTCACAATGAGCAGTTCTTC
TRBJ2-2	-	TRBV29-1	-	CSARQTNTGELFF	TGCAGCGCCAGACAAACGAACACCGGGGAGCTGTTTTTT
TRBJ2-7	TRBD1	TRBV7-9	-	CASSLVGTVYEQYF	TGTGCCAGCAGCTTAGTAGGGACAGTCTACGAGCAGTACTTC
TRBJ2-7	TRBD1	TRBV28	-	CASMNRGIKQYF	TGTGCCAGCATGAACAGGGGGATCAAGCAGTACTTC
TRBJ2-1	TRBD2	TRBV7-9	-	CASGPGTSKVF	TGTGCCAGCGGACCCGGGACTAGCAAGGTCTTC
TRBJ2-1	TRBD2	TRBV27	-	CASTVGRDYNEQFF	TGTGCCAGCACCGTCGGGAGGGACTACAATGAGCAGTTCTTC
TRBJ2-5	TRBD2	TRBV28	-	CASNQRTSGSSETQYF	TGTGCCAGCAATCAGCGGACTAGCGGGAGTTCGGAGACCCAGTACTTC
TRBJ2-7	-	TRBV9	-	CASSEGPSSYEQYF	TGTGCCAGCAGCGAGGGACCCAGCTCCTACGAGCAGTACTTC
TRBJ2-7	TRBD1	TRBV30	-	CAWSPTGGAFYEQYF	TGTGCCTGGAGTCCCACAGGGGGCGCCTTCTACGAGCAGTACTTC
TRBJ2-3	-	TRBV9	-	CASSAGAPSTDTQYF	TGTGCCAGCAGCGCGGGGGCCCCCAGCACAGATACGCAGTATTTT
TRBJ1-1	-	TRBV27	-	CASRPLGGATEAFF	TGTGCCAGCAGACCCCTGGGGGGGGCCACTGAAGCTTTCTTT
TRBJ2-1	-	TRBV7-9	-	CASSPQSGRYNEQFF	TGTGCCAGCAGCCCCCAATCCGGACGTTACAATGAGCAGTTCTTC
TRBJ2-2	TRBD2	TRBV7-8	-	CASSSPGLAGPNTGELFF	TGTGCCAGCAGCTCGCCGGGACTAGCGGGACCGAACACCGGGGAGCTGTTTTTT
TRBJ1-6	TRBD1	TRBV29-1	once	CSVSVSGANRGTEDNSPLHF	TGCAGCGTCTCAGTATCAGGCGCCAACAGAGGGACAGAGGATAATTCACCCCTCCACTTT
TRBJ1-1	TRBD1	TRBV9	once	CASSLGGAGEAFF	TGTGCCAGCAGCCTAGGGGGCGCGGGTGAAGCTTTCTTT
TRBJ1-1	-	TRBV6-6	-	CASSYGGGATEAFF	TGTGCCAGCAGTTACGGAGGGGGGGCCACTGAAGCTTTCTTT
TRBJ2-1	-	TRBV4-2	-	CASSQTVINEQFF	TGTGCCAGCAGCCAAACTGTGATCAATGAGCAGTTCTTC
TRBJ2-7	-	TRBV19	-	CASSPTPTGTYEQYF	TGTGCCAGTAGTCCAACGCCGACAGGAACCTACGAGCAGTACTTC
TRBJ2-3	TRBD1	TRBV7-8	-	CASSAGGPDTQYF	TGTGCCAGCAGCGCAGGGGGCCCAGATACGCAGTATTTT
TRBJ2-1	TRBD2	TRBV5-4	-	CASSTKREVSYNEQFF	TGTGCCAGCAGCACTAAGCGGGAGGTGAGTTACAATGAGCAGTTCTTC
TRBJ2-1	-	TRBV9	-	CASSERGNNEQFF	TGTGCCAGCAGCGAGAGGGGAAACAATGAGCAGTTCTTC
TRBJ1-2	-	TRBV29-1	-	CSVEVAINYGYTF	TGCAGCGTTGAGGTGGCAATCAACTATGGCTACACCTTC
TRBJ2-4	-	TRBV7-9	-	CASSLRGGENIQYF	TGTGCCAGCAGCTTACGTGGAGGGGAAAACATTCAGTACTTC
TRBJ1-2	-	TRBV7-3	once	CASSPSHTGDNGYTF	TGTGCCAGCAGCCCCTCCCACACGGGTGATAATGGCTACACCTTC
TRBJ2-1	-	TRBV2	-	CAGPQVPYNEQFF	TGTGCCGGACCTCAGGTCCCCTACAATGAGCAGTTCTTC
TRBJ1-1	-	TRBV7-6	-	CASSLGGDRPAEAFF	TGTGCCAGCAGCTTAGGGGGAGACAGGCCGGCAGAAGCTTTCTTT
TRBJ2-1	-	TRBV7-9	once	CASSSSNEQFF	TGTGCCAGCAGCTCATCCAATGAGCAGTTCTTC
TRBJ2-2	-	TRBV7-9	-	CASHKVINSNTGELFF	TGTGCCAGCCACAAAGTCATCAACTCGAACACCGGGGAGCTGTTTTTT
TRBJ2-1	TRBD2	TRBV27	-	CASSPTSGRINEQFF	TGTGCCAGCAGTCCCACTAGCGGACGAATCAATGAGCAGTTCTTC
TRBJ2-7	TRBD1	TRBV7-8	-	CASRFQGASYEQYF	TGTGCCAGCAGATTTCAGGGGGCCTCCTACGAGCAGTACTTC
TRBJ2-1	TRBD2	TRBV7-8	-	CASSGLSGRANEQFF	TGTGCCAGCAGCGGCCTGAGCGGGAGGGCTAATGAGCAGTTCTTC
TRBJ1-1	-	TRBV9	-	CASSVTGEVNTEAFF	TGTGCCAGCAGCGTTACGGGAGAGGTGAACACTGAAGCTTTCTTT
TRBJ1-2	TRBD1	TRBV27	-	CASRPSGGPFRGYTF	TGTGCCAGCAGACCATCAGGGGGTCCCTTCCGTGGCTACACCTTC
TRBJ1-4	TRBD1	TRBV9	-	CASSVSNRGSEKLFF	TGTGCCAGCAGCGTATCTAACAGGGGGAGTGAAAAACTGTTTTTT
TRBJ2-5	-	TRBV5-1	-	CASSSPQGRETQYF	TGCGCCAGCAGCTCACCACAGGGAAGGGAGACCCAGTACTTC
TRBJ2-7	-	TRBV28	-	CASSLLPFHEQYF	TGTGCCAGCAGTTTACTTCCCTTCCACGAGCAGTACTTC
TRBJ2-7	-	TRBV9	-	CASSVGPRTHYEQYF	TGTGCCAGCAGCGTAGGCCCCCGTACACACTACGAGCAGTACTTC
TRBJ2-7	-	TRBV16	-	CASSQSPPGSEQYF	TGTGCCAGCAGCCAATCGCCCCCAGGAAGCGAGCAGTACTTC
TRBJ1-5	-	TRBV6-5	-	CASSTDGYSNQPQHF	TGTGCCAGCAGTACTGACGGCTATAGCAATCAGCCCCAGCATTTT
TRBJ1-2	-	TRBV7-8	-	CASSLVRGPYGYTF	TGTGCCAGCAGCTTAGTTCGGGGGCCCTATGGCTACACCTTC
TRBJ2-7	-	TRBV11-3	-	CASSDRDSPYEQYF	TGTGCCAGCAGCGACCGGGATTCCCCCTACGAGCAGTACTTC
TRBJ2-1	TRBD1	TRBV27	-	CASSPRTGYNEQFF	TGTGCCAGCAGTCCCAGGACAGGCTACAATGAGCAGTTCTTC